This T cell receptor (beta chain) emerged from a study of T-cell reconstitution after alpha-beta-depleted transplantation in children. Whole-study results and caveats: One year post-transplant, T-cell counts and diversity were largely derived from T cells produced anew. Where some patients showed high TCRbeta diversity at day 60, it came from recipient T cells and thymic progenitors that had survived. The origin of alpha-beta T cells about two months after transplant was reportedly several hundred expanded graft clones.

The TCRbeta library incorporated unique molecular identifiers. TCRdb independently ran MiXCR on the PCR reads; one entry per CDR3 protein. The profile shows 540,000 or so distinct CDR3 sequences, roughly 24% of them singletons. This clonotype was counted ten times or more. What it binds is unknown. The sequence came from a boy in the first two years of life who had a stem cell transplant for acute myeloid leukemia, so the T cells may come from the graft donor. This sample comprised PBMCs, mostly from graft donor cells, obtained 360 days after TCRalphabeta/CD19-depleted stem cell transplant.

The DNA for the CDR3 is TGCAGTGCAGGGAGACAGGGTCGGCTATATGGCTACACCTTC. This encodes CSAGRQGRLYGYTF. The chain is built from TRBV20-1 and TRBJ1-2; 7 nucleotides match TRBD1. This CDR3 is built from 14 residues. Trimming at V came to 6 bases and at J to 5 bases, leaving 12 bases not matched to a gene. Germline CDR1 reads DFQATT; CDR2 reads SNEGSKA (reference sequence).